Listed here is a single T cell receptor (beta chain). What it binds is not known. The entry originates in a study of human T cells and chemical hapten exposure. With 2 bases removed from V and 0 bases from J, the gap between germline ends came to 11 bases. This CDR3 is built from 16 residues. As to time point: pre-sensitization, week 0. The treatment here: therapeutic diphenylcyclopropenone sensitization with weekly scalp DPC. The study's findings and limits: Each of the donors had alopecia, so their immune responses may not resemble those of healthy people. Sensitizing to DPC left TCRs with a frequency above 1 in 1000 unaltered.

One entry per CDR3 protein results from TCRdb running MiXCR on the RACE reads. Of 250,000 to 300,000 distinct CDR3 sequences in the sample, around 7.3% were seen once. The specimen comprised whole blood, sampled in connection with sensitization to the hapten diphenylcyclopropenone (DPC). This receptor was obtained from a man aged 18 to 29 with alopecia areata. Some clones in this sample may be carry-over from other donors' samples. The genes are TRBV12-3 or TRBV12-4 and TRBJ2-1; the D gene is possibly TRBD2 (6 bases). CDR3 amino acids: CASSLRGRNSYNEQFF. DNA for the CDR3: TGTGCCAGCAGTTTACGGGGGAGGAACTCCTACAATGAGCAGTTCTTC.